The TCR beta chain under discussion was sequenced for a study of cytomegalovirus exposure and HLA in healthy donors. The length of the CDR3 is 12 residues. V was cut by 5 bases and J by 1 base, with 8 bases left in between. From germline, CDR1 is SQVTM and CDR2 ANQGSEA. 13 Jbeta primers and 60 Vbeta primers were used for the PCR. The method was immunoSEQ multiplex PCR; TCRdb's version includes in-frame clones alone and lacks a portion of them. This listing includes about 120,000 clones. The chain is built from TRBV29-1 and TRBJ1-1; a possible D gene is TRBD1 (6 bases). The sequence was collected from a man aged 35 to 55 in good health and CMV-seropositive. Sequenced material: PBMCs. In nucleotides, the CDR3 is TGCAGCGTTTTAGGGGGGAACACTGAAGCTTTCTTT. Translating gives CSVLGGNTEAFF. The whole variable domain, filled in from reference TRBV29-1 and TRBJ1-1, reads SAVISQKPSRDICQRGTSLTIQCQVDSQVTMMFWYRQQPGQSLTLIATANQGSEATYESGFVIDKFPISRPNLTFSTLTVSNMSPEDSSIYLCSVLGGNTEAFFGQGTRLTVV.